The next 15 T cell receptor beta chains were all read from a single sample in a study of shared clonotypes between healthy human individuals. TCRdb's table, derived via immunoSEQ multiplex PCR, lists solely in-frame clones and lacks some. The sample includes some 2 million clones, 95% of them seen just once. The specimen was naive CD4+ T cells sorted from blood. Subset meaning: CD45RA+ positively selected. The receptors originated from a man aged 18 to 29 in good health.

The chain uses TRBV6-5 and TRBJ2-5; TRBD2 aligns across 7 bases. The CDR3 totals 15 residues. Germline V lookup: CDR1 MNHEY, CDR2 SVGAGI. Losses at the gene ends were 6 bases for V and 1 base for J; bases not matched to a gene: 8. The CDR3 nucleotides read TGTGCCAGCAGGCTAGCGGCTCTTTTCCAAGAGACCCAGTACTTC. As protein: CASRLAALFQETQYF.

The DNA of the CDR3 is TGCAGTGCTTGGACAGGGGGTGGCTACACCTTC. It translates to CSAWTGGGYTF. The rearrangement joins TRBV20-1 to TRBJ1-2; 10 bases fit TRBD1. Germline V gene sequence: CDR1 DFQATT, CDR2 SNEGSKA (reference sequence). Trimming at V came to 5 bases and at J to 7 bases, leaving 1 base not matched to a gene. The CDR3 sequence is 11 residues long.

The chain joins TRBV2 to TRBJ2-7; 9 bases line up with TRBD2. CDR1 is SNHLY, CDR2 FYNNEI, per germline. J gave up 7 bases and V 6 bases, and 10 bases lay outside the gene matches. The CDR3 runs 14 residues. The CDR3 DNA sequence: TGTGCCAGCAGATTGGGCGGGGGGGCGTTTGAGCAGTACTTC. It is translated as CASRLGGGAFEQYF.

CDR3 coding DNA: TGTGCCAGCAGTGCCCTTAGGATGGTCGATGAAAAACTGTTTTTT. It is translated as CASSALRMVDEKLFF. The chain recombines TRBV6-1 with TRBJ1-4; no reliable D call. The CDR3 runs 15 residues. The V gene lost 4 bases and the J gene lost 6 bases, with 15 bases spanning the gap. Per germline, CDR1 MNHNS and CDR2 SASEGT.

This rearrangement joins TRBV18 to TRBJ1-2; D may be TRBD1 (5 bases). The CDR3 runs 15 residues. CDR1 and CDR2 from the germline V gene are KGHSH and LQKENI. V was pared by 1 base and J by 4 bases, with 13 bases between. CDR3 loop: CASSPLGGGSYGYTF. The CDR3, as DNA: TGTGCCAGCTCACCACTCGGGGGGGGAAGCTATGGCTACACCTTC.

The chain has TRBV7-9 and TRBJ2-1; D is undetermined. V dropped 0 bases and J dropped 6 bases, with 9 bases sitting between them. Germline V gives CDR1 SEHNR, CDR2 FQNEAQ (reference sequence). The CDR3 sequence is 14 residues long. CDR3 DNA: TGTGCCAGCAGCTTAGCGGGCCTCGCCAATGAGCAGTTCTTC. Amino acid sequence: CASSLAGLANEQFF. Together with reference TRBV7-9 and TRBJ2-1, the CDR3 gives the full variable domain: DTGVSQNPRHKITKRGQNVTFRCDPISEHNRLYWYRQTLGQGPEFLTYFQNEAQLEKSRLLSDRFSAERPKGSFSTLEIQRTEQGDSAMYLCASSLAGLANEQFFGPGTRLTVL.

CDR3 residues: CATGTGNVYNEQFF. DNA of the CDR3: TGTGCCACGGGGACGGGGAACGTCTACAATGAGCAGTTCTTC. The chain has TRBV10-3 and TRBJ2-1; D is perhaps TRBD1 or TRBD2 (5 bases each). Between the trimmed V and J ends, which lost 10 bases and 3 bases, there was a span of 16 bases. The germline CDR1 and CDR2 sequences are ENHRY and SYGVKD. The CDR3 runs to 14 residues.

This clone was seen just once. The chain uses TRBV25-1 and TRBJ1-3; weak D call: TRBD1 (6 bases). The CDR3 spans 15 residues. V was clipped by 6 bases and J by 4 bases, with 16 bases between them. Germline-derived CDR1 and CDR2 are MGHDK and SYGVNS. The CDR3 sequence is CASSRTTGKGNTIYF. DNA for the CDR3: TGTGCCAGCAGCAGAACCACAGGGAAAGGAAACACCATATATTTT.

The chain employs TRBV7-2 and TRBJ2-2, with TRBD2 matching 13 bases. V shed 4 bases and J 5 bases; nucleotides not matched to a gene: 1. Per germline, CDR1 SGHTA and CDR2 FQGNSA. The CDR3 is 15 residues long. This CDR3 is CASSSLAGGTGELFF. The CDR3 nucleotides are TGTGCCAGCAGCTCACTAGCGGGGGGGACCGGGGAGCTGTTTTTT.

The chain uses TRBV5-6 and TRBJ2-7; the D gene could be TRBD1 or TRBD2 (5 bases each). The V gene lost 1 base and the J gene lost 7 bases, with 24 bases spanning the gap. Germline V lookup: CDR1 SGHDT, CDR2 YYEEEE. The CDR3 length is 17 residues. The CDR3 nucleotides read TGTGCCAGCAGCTTGAGGTTGGCAGGGAGTAGTTTCAGGGAGCAGTACTTC. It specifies CASSLRLAGSSFREQYF.

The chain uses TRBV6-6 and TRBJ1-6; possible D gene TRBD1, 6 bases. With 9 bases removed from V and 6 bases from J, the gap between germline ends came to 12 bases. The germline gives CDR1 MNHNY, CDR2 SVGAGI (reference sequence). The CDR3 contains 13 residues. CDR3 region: CASFTGSNSPLHF. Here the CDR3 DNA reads TGTGCCAGTTTTACAGGGTCTAATTCACCCCTCCACTTT.

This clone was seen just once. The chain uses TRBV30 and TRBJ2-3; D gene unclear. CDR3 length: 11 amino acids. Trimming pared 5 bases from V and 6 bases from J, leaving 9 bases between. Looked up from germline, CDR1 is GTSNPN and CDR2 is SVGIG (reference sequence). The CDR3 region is CAWGVSDTQYF. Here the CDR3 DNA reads TGTGCCTGGGGGGTTAGCGATACGCAGTATTTT.

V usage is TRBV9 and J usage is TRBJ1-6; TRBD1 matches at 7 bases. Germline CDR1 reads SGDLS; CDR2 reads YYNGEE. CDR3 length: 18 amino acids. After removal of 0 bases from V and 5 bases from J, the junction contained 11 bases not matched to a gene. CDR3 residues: CASSVGEGGTNDNSPLHF. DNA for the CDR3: TGTGCCAGCAGCGTAGGCGAAGGGGGCACTAACGATAATTCACCCCTCCACTTT.

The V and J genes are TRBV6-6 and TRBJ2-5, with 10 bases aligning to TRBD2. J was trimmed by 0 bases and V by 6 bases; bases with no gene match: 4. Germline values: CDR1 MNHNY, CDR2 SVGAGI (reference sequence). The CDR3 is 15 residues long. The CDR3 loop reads CASRASGSNQETQYF. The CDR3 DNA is TGTGCCAGCAGAGCTAGCGGGAGTAACCAAGAGACCCAGTACTTC.

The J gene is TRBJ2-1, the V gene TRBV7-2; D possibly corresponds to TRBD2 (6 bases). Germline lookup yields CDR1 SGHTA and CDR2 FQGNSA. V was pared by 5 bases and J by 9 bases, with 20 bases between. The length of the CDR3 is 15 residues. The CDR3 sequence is CASSPSFGGGTEQFF. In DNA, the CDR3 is TGTGCCAGCAGCCCATCGTTCGGGGGAGGAACTGAGCAGTTCTTC.